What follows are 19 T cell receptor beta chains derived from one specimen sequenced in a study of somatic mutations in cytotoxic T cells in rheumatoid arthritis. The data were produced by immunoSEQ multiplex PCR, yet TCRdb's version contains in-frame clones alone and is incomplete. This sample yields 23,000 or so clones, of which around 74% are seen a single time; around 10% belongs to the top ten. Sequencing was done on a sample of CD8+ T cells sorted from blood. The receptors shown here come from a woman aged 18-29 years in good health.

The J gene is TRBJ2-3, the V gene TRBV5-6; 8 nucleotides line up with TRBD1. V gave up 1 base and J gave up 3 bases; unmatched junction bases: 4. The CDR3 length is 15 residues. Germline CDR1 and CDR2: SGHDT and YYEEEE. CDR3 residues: CASSLFRGPTDTQYF. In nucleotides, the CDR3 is TGTGCCAGCAGCTTGTTCAGGGGGCCTACAGATACGCAGTATTTT.

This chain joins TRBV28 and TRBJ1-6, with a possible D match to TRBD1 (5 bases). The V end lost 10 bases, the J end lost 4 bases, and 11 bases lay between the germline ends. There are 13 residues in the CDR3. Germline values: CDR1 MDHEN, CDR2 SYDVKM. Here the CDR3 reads CATETDYNSPLHF. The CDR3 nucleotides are TGTGCCACCGAGACAGATTATAATTCACCCCTCCACTTT.

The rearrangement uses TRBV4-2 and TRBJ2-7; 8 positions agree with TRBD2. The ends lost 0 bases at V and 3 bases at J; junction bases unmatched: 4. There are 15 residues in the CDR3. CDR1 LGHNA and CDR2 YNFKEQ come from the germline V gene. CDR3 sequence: CASSQDEREFYEQYF. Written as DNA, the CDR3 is TGTGCCAGCAGCCAAGATGAGCGGGAGTTCTACGAGCAGTACTTC.

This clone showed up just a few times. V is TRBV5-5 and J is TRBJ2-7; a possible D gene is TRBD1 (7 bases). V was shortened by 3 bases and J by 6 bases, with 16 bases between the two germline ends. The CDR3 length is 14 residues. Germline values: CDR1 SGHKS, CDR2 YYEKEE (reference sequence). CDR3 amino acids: CASSYRDRLGEQYF. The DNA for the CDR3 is TGTGCCAGCAGCTACCGGGACAGACTAGGCGAGCAGTACTTC.

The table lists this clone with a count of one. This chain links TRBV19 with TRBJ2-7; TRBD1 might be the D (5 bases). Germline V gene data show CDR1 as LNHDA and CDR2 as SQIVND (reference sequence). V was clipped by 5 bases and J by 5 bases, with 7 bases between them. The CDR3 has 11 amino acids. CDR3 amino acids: CASSDSHEQYF. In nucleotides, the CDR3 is TGTGCCAGTAGTGACAGTCACGAGCAGTACTTC.

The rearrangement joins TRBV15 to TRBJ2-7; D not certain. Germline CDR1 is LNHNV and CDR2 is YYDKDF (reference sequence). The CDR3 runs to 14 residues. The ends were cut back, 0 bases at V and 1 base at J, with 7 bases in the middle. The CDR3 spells CATSRDLGSYEQYF. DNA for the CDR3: TGTGCCACCAGCAGAGACCTGGGGTCCTACGAGCAGTACTTC.

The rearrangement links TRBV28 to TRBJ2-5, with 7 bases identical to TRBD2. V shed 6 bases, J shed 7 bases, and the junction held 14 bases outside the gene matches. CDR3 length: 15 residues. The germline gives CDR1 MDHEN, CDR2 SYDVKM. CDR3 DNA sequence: TGTGCCAGCAGCCTGACTAGCTCGCCGTCGGGGACCCAGTACTTC. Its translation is CASSLTSSPSGTQYF.

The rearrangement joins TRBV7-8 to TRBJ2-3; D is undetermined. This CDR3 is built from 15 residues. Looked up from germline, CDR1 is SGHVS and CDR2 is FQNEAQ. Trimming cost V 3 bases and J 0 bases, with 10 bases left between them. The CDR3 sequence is CASSLRPISTDTQYF. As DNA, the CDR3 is TGTGCCAGCAGCTTGCGGCCGATTAGCACAGATACGCAGTATTTT.

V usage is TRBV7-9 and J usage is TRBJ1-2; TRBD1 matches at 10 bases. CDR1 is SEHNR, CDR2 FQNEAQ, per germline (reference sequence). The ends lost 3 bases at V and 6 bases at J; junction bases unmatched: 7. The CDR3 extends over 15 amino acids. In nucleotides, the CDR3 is TGTGCCAGCAGCTTCCCCCCCGGGACAGGGGATGGCTACACCTTC. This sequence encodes CASSFPPGTGDGYTF.

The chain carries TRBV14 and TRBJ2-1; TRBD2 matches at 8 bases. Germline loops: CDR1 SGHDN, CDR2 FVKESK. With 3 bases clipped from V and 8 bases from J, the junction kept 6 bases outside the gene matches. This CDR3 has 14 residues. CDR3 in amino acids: CASSQGLVGYEQFF. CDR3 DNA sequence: TGTGCCAGCAGCCAGGGACTAGTTGGCTATGAGCAGTTCTTC.

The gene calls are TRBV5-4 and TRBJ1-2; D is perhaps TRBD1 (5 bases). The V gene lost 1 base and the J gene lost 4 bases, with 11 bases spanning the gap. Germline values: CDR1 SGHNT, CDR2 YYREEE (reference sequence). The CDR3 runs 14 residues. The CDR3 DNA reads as TGTGCCAGCAGCTTGAGGGGCGACGGCTATGGCTACACCTTC. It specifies CASSLRGDGYGYTF.

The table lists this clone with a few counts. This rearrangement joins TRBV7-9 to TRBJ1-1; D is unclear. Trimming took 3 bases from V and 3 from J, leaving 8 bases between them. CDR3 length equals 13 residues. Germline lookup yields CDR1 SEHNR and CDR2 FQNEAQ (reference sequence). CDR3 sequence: CASSLTQYTEAFF. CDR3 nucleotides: TGTGCCAGCAGCTTGACTCAATACACTGAAGCTTTCTTT.

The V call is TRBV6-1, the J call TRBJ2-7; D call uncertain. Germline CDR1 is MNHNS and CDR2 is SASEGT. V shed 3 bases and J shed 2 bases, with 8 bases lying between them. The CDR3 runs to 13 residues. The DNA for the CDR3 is TGTGCCAGCAGTGAGTGGGGAACCTACGAGCAGTACTTC. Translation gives CASSEWGTYEQYF.

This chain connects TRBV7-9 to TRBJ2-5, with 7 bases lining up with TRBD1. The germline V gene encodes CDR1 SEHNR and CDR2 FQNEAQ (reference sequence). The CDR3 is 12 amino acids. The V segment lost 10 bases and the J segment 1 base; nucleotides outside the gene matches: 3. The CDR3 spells CATGGIQETQYF. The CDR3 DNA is TGTGCCACAGGGGGTATCCAAGAGACCCAGTACTTC.

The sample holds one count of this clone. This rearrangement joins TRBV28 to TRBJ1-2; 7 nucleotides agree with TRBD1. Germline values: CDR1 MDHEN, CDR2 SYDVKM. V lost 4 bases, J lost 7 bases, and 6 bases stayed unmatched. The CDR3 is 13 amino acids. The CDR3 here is CASSSTGAGGYTF. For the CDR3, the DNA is TGTGCCAGCAGTTCTACAGGGGCTGGTGGCTACACCTTC.

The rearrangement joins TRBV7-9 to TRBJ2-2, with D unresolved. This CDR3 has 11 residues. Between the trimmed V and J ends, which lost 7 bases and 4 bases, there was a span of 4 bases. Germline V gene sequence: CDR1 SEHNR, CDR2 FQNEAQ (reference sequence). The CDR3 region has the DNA TGTGCCAGCACCGGCACCGGGGAGCTGTTTTTT. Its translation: CASTGTGELFF.

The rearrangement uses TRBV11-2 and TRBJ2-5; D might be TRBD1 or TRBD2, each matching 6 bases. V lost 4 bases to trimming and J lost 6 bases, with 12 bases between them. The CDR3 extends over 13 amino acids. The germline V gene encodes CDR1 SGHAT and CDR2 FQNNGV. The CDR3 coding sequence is TGTGCCAGCAGCTCCCCACGGGGGCAGACCCAGTACTTC. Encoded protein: CASSSPRGQTQYF.

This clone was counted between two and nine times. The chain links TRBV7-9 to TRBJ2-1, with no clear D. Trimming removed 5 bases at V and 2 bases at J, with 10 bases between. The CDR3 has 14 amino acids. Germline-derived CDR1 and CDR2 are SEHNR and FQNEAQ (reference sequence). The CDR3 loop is CASSTSYPYNEQFF. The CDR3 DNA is TGTGCCAGCAGCACTTCGTACCCCTACAATGAGCAGTTCTTC.

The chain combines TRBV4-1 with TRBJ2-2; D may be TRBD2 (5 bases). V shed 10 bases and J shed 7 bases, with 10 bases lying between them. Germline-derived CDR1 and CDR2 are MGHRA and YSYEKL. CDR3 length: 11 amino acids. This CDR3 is CATREGGELFF. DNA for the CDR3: TGCGCCACTCGGGAAGGCGGGGAGCTGTTTTTT.